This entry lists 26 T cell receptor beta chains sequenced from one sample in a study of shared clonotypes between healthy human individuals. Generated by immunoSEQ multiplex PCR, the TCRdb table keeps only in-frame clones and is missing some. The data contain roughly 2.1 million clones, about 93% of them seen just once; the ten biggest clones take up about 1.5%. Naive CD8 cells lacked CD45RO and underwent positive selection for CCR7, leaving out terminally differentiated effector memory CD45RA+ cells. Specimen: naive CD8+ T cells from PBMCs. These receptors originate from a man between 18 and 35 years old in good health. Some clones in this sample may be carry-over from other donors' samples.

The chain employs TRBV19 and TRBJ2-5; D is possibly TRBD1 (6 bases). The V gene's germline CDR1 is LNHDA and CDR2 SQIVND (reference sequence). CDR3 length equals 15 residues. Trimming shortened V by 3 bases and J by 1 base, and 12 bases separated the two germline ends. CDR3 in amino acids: CASSISRGPQETQYF. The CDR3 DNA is TGTGCCAGTAGTATTTCCAGGGGTCCCCAAGAGACCCAGTACTTC.

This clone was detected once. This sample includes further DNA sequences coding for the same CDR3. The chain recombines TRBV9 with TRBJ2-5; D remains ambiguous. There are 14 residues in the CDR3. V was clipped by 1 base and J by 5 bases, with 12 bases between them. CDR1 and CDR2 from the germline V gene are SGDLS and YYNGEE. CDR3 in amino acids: CASSVSGLEETQYF. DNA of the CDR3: TGTGCCAGCAGCGTATCGGGCCTGGAGGAGACCCAGTACTTC. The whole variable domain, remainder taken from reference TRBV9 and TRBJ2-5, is DSGVTQTPKHLITATGQRVTLRCSPRSGDLSVYWYQQSLDQGLQFLIQYYNGEERAKGNILERFSAQQFPDLHSELNLSSLELGDSALYFCASSVSGLEETQYFGPGTRLLVL.

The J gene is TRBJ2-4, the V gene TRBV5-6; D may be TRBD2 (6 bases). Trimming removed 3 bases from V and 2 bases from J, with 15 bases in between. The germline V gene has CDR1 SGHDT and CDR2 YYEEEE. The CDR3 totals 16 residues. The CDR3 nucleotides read TGTGCCAGCAGCTCCGGGGGTTGGGGGACCAAAAACATTCAGTACTTC. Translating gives CASSSGGWGTKNIQYF. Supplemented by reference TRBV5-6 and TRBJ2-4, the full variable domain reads DAGVTQSPTHLIKTRGQQVTLRCSPKSGHDTVSWYQQALGQGPQFIFQYYEEEERQRGNFPDRFSGHQFPNYSSELNVNALLLGDSALYLCASSSGGWGTKNIQYFGAGTRLSVL.

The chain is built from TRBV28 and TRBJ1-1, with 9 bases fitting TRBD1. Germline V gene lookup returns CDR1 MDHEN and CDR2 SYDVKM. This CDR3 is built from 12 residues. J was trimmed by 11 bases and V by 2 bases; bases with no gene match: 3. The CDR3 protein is CASSLRTGEAFF. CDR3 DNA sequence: TGTGCCAGCAGTTTACGGACAGGGGAGGCTTTCTTT.

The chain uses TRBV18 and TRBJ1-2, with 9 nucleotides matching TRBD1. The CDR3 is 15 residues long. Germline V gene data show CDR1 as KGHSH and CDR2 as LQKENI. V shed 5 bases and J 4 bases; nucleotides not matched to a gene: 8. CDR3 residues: CASSEDRGLLYGYTF. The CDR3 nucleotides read TGTGCCAGCTCAGAGGACAGGGGCTTGCTCTATGGCTACACCTTC.

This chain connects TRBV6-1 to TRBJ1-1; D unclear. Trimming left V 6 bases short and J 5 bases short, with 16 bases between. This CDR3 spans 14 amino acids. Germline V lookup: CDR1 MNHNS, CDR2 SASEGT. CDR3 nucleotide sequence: TGTGCCAGCAGAAACAGAACGTGGAATACTGAAGCTTTCTTT. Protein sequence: CASRNRTWNTEAFF.

CDR3 loop: CASSVGTSTEAFF. The CDR3 coding sequence is TGTGCCAGCAGCGTTGGGACAAGCACTGAAGCTTTCTTT. The chain employs TRBV5-4 and TRBJ1-1; D is perhaps TRBD1 (6 bases). The CDR3 runs 13 residues. Trimming left V 4 bases short and J 4 bases short, with 11 bases between. Germline-derived CDR1 and CDR2 are SGHNT and YYREEE (reference sequence).

For the CDR3, the DNA is TGTGCCAGCAGCCCGGGACAACACCCCTACGAGCAGTACTTC. Encoded protein: CASSPGQHPYEQYF. The chain joins TRBV6-5 to TRBJ2-7, with D perhaps matching TRBD1 (6 bases). This CDR3 is 14 amino acids long. V was cut by 6 bases and J by 2 bases, with 14 bases left in between. The germline gives CDR1 MNHEY, CDR2 SVGAGI.

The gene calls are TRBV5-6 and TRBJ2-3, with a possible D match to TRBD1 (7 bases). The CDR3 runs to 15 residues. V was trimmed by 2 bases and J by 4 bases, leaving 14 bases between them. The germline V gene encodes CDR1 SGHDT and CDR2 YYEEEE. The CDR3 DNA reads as TGTGCCAGCAGCTTAGGAGGGGGCTACGCAGATACGCAGTATTTT. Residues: CASSLGGGYADTQYF.

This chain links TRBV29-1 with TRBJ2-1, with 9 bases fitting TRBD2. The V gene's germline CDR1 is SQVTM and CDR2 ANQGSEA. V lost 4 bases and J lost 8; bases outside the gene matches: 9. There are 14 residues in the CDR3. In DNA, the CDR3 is TGCAGCGTTGTAGATAGCGGGGGAGGCGATGAGCAGTTCTTC. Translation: CSVVDSGGGDEQFF.

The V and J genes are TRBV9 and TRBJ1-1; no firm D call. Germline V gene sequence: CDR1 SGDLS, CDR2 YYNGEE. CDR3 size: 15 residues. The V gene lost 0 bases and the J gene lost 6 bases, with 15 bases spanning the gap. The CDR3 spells CASSVETATSPEAFF. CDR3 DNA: TGTGCCAGCAGCGTAGAAACCGCAACTTCCCCTGAAGCTTTCTTT.

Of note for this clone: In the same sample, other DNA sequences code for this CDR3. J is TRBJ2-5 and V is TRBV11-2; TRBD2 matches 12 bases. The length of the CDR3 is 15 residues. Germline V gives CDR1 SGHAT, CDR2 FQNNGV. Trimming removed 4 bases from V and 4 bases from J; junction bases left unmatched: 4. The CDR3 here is CASSSPGLAGETQYF. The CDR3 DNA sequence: TGTGCCAGCAGCTCTCCGGGACTAGCGGGAGAGACCCAGTACTTC.

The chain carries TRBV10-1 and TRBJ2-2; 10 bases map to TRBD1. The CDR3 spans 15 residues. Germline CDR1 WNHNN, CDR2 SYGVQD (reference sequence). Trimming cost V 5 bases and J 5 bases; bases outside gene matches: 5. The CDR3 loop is CASSHWTGGTGELFF. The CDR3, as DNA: TGCGCCAGCAGTCACTGGACAGGGGGGACCGGGGAGCTGTTTTTT.

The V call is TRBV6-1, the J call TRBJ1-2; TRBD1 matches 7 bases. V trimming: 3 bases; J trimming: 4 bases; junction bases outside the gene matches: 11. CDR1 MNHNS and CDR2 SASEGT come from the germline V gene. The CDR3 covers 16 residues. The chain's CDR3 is CASSDRDSHLTYGYTF. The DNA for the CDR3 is TGTGCCAGCAGTGATCGGGACAGCCATTTAACCTATGGCTACACCTTC.

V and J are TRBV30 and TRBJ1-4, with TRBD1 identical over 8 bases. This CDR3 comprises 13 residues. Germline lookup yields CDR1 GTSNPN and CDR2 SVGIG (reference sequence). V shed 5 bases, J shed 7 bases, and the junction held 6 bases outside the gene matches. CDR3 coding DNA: TGTGCCTGGCAGGACAGGGCAGTTGAAAAACTGTTTTTT. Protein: CAWQDRAVEKLFF.

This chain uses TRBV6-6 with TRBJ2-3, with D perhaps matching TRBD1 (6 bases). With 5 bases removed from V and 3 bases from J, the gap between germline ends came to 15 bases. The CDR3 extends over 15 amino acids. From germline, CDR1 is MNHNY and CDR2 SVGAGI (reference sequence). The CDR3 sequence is CASSLQGGGTDTQYF. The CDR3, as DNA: TGTGCCAGCAGTCTACAGGGTGGGGGTACAGATACGCAGTATTTT.

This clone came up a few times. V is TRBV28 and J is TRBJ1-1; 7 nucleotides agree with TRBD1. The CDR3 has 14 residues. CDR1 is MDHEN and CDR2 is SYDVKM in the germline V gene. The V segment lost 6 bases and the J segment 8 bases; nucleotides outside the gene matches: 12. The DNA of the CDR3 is TGTGCCAGCAGCCTGGTTCGACAGGGTGTGGAAGCTTTCTTT. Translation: CASSLVRQGVEAFF.

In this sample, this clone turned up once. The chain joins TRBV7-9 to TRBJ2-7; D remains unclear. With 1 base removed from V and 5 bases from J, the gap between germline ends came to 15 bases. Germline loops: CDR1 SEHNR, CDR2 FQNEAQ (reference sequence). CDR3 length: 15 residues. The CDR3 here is CASSLVLGLSHEQYF. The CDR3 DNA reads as TGTGCCAGCAGCTTAGTTTTGGGGTTAAGCCACGAGCAGTACTTC.

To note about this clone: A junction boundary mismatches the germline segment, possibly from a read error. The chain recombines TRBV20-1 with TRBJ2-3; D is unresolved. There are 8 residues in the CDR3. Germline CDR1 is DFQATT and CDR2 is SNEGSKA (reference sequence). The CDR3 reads CSAVTGNF. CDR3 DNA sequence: TGCAGTGCTGTGACTGGCAATTTT.

CDR3 in amino acids: CASFSGRSYNEQFF. The CDR3 DNA sequence: TGTGCCAGTTTTAGCGGGAGATCCTACAATGAGCAGTTCTTC. V gene TRBV27 combines with J gene TRBJ2-1; 9 positions agree with TRBD2. Looked up from germline, CDR1 is MNHEY and CDR2 is SMNVEV (reference sequence). V dropped 9 bases and J dropped 1; count of bases not matched to a gene: 4. This CDR3 comprises 14 residues.

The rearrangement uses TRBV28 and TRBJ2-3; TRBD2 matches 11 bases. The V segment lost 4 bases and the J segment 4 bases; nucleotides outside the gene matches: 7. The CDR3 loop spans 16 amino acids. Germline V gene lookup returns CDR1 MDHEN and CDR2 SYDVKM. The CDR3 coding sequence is TGTGCCAGCAGTTCCCTATCGGGACTAGCGGCAGATACGCAGTATTTT. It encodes CASSSLSGLAADTQYF. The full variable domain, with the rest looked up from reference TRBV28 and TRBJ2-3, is DVKVTQSSRYLVKRTGEKVFLECVQDMDHENMFWYRQDPGLGLRLIYFSYDVKMKEKGDIPEGYSVSREKKERFSLILESASTNQTSMYLCASSSLSGLAADTQYFGPGTRLTVL.

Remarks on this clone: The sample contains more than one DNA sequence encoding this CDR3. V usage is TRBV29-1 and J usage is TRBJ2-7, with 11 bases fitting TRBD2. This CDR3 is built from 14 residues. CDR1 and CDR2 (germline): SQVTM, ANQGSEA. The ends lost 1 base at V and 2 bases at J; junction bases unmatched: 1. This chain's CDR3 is CSVEGLAGTYEQYF. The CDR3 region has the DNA TGCAGCGTTGAAGGACTAGCGGGGACCTACGAGCAGTACTTC.

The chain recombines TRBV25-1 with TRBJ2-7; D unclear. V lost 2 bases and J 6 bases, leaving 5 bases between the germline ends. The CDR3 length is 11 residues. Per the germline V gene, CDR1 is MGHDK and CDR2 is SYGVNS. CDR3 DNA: TGTGCCAGCAGTGAAATGTTCGAGCAGTACTTC. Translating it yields CASSEMFEQYF.

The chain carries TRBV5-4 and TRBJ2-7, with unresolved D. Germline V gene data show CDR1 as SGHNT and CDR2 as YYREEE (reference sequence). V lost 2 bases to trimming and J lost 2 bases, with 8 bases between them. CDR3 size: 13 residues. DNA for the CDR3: TGTGCCAGCAGCTTTTCCCAAGCCTACGAGCAGTACTTC. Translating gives CASSFSQAYEQYF.

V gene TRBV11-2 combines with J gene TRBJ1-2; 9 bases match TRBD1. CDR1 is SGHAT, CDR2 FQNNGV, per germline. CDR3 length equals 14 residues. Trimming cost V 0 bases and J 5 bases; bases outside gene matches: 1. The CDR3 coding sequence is TGTGCCAGCAGCTTAGAGACAGGGGGATATGGCTACACCTTC. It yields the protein CASSLETGGYGYTF.

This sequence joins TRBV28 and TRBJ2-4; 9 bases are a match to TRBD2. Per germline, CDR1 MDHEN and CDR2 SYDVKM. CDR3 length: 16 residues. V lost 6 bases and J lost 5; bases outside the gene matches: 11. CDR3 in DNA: TGTGCCAGCAGCTTCAGCCTAGCGGGGCTAGAAAACATTCAGTACTTC. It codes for CASSFSLAGLENIQYF.